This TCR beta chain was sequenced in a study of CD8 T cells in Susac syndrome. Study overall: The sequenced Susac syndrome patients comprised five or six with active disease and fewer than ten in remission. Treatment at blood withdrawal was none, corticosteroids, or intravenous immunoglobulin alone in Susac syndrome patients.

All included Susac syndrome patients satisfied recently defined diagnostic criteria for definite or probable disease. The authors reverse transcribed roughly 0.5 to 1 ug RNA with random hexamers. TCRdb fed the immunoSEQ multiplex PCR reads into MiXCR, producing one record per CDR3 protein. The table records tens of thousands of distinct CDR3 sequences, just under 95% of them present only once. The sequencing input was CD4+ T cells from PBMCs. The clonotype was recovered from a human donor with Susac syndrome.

The DNA of the CDR3 is TGTGCCAGCAGCGCCAGACAGGGGTGGAACACTGAAGCTTTCTTT. Translating gives CASSARQGWNTEAFF. The rearrangement joins TRBV7-2 to TRBJ1-1; 8 nucleotides align to TRBD1. The V segment lost 5 bases and the J segment 1 base; nucleotides outside the gene matches: 6. Germline CDR1 and CDR2: SGHTA and FQGNSA. The CDR3 contains 15 residues.